Detailed here is one T cell receptor (beta chain). The data were obtained in a study of regulatory T cells in long-lasting Graves disease. This CDR3 spans 15 amino acids. J gave up 1 base and V 5 bases, and 9 bases lay outside the gene matches. The germline V gene encodes CDR1 DFQATT and CDR2 SNEGSKA (reference sequence). The authors built TCR beta libraries using iRepertoire HTBI primers and Arm-PCR of CDR3 regions. Authors' analysis steps: Among the samples, roughly 65 TRBV and some 15 TRBJ segments were identified. TCRdb re-called the multiplex PCR reads with MiXCR, one entry per CDR3 protein. TCRdb assigned the V and J calls; the authors' analysis was not used. The table shows roughly 400,000 distinct CDR3 sequences, with approximately 22% occurring only once. Time point: persistent/refractory GD, antithyroid drugs over 5 years with positive TRAb. After RNA was extracted from PBMCs, the TCR library was made from it. Diagnoses of Graves' disease were made by American Thyroid Association guidelines.

The chain carries TRBV20-1 and TRBJ2-3; 7 nucleotides agree with TRBD2. This clonotype originated in a female donor with Graves disease. This sample comprised peripheral blood mononuclear cells (PBMCs), obtained when the disease was refractory, from a patient treated with antithyroid drugs. The CDR3 sequence: CSAGAREARTDTQYF. For the CDR3, the DNA is TGCAGTGCTGGTGCTCGGGAGGCGCGCACAGATACGCAGTATTTT.